One sample yielded the 27 T cell receptor beta chains listed below, sequenced in a study of cytomegalovirus exposure and HLA in healthy donors. The PCR was carried out with 60 Vbeta primers and 13 Jbeta primers. Sequencing used immunoSEQ multiplex PCR; TCRdb keeps in-frame clones, though not all of them. The sample shows over 150,000 clones, about 77% of them seen only once. Material for sequencing was PBMCs. The receptor set was obtained from a woman aged 45-65 years in good health and CMV-seronegative.

This chain uses TRBV6-5 with TRBJ2-3; 8 bases match TRBD1. Trimming removed 5 bases from V and 5 bases from J; junction bases left unmatched: 6. Germline V CDR1 and CDR2: MNHEY, SVGAGI. This CDR3 has 14 amino acids. CDR3 residues: CASSTRGLGDTQYF. In DNA form, the CDR3 reads TGTGCCAGCAGTACCAGGGGGCTGGGAGATACGCAGTATTTT.

This chain uses TRBV11-1 with TRBJ2-1, with 7 bases fitting TRBD1. Germline CDR1 and CDR2: SGHAT and FQDESV (reference sequence). CDR3 length equals 11 residues. With 3 bases clipped from V and 12 bases from J, the junction kept 2 bases outside the gene matches. The chain's CDR3 is CASSLKGAQFF. The CDR3 DNA sequence: TGTGCCAGCAGCTTGAAGGGGGCGCAGTTCTTC.

As to this clone: Different DNA sequences within this sample yield the same CDR3. CDR3 region: CASSPTFGGELFF. CDR3 in DNA: TGTGCCAGCAGTCCCACCTTCGGCGGGGAGCTGTTTTTT. V gene TRBV6-6 combines with J gene TRBJ2-2, with unresolved D. The germline CDR1 and CDR2 sequences are MNHNY and SVGAGI (reference sequence). Trimming removed 5 bases from V and 7 bases from J, with 11 bases in between. The CDR3 sequence is 13 residues long.

The V call is TRBV19, the J call TRBJ2-5; TRBD1 is a possible D gene (7 bases). The V end was cut by 9 bases, the J end by 5 bases, with 25 bases between. Germline assignment: CDR1 LNHDA and CDR2 SQIVND (reference sequence). This CDR3 has 16 amino acids. The CDR3 here is CASTLTAGQRRETQYF. The CDR3 bases are TGTGCCAGCACCCTTACGGCGGGACAGAGGAGGGAGACCCAGTACTTC.

V usage is TRBV2 and J usage is TRBJ1-2, with 8 bases lining up with TRBD1. The CDR3 spans 14 residues. Germline assignment: CDR1 SNHLY and CDR2 FYNNEI. V was pared by 3 bases and J by 6 bases, with 6 bases of the junction left unmatched. As DNA, the CDR3 is TGTGCCAGCAGTGATAGGACAGGGACCCATGGCTACACCTTC. This translates into CASSDRTGTHGYTF.

This clone appeared once. The chain is built from TRBV10-3 and TRBJ2-7, with TRBD1 matching 9 bases. The V gene end was trimmed by 6 bases and the J gene end by 3 bases; junction bases not matched to a gene: 6. Germline assignment: CDR1 ENHRY and CDR2 SYGVKD. The CDR3 covers 14 residues. The CDR3 bases are TGTGCCATCAGATCCGGGACAGGGAGCTACGAGCAGTACTTC. It translates to CAIRSGTGSYEQYF.

The chain links TRBV5-1 to TRBJ2-1; D remains ambiguous. The V gene lost 2 bases and the J gene lost 4 bases, with 10 bases spanning the gap. Germline V gene data show CDR1 as SGHRS and CDR2 as YFSETQ. The CDR3 runs to 14 residues. The CDR3 reads CASSFLVSYNEQFF. CDR3 DNA sequence: TGCGCCAGCAGCTTTCTAGTCTCTTACAATGAGCAGTTCTTC.

The chain joins TRBV27 to TRBJ1-1; 7 bases map to TRBD1. CDR1 is MNHEY and CDR2 is SMNVEV in the germline V gene (reference sequence). This CDR3 is 12 amino acids long. Trimming at V came to 6 bases and at J to 7 bases, leaving 5 bases not matched to a gene. The CDR3 DNA reads as TGTGCCAGCAGGCGAGGGACAGATGAAGCTTTCTTT. It is translated as CASRRGTDEAFF.

This chain's CDR3 is CASSLGSGDSSGGELFF. The CDR3 DNA is TGTGCCAGCAGCTTAGGGTCGGGAGACAGCTCCGGGGGGGAGCTGTTTTTT. The rearrangement joins TRBV11-3 to TRBJ2-2, with D possibly TRBD2 on 6 matching bases. CDR1 and CDR2 (germline): SGHNT, YENEEA. Deletions cut 1 base from V and 8 bases from J, with 20 bases between. The CDR3 has 17 amino acids.

The rearrangement links TRBV10-1 to TRBJ1-6; D is uncertain. Deletions cut 2 bases from V and 10 bases from J, with 12 bases between. The CDR3 extends over 14 amino acids. Germline V gives CDR1 WNHNN, CDR2 SYGVQD (reference sequence). The CDR3 DNA is TGCGCCAGCAGTGAGGGCAGCACGGGGTCACCCCTCCACTTT. Translated, it gives CASSEGSTGSPLHF.

The chain carries TRBV15 and TRBJ2-5, with D possibly TRBD2 on 5 matching bases. V lost 5 bases and J lost 5, with 15 bases in between. From germline, CDR1 is LNHNV and CDR2 YYDKDF (reference sequence). The CDR3 loop spans 14 amino acids. The CDR3 spells CATSRKLDWETQYF. The CDR3 coding sequence is TGTGCCACCAGCCGAAAACTAGACTGGGAGACCCAGTACTTC.

The J gene is TRBJ2-1, the V gene TRBV11-2; the match to TRBD2 covers 8 bases. CDR3 size: 14 residues. Germline CDR1 reads SGHAT; CDR2 reads FQNNGV. V lost 8 bases, J lost 5 bases, and 8 bases stayed unmatched. CDR3 nucleotide sequence: TGTGCCAGCGACCTAGCGGGCATTAACAATGAGCAGTTCTTC. Translation: CASDLAGINNEQFF.

V gene TRBV7-3 combines with J gene TRBJ2-7; TRBD1 agrees at 7 bases. This CDR3 contains 14 residues. The germline CDR1 and CDR2 sequences are SGHTA and FQGTGA. Trimming removed 3 bases from V and 0 bases from J; junction bases left unmatched: 2. Here the CDR3 reads CASSLDRSSYEQYF. CDR3 nucleotides: TGTGCCAGCAGCTTGGACAGGTCCTCCTACGAGCAGTACTTC.

The J gene is TRBJ2-3, the V gene TRBV4-3, with 7 nucleotides matching TRBD2. Looked up from germline, CDR1 is LGHNA and CDR2 is YSLEER. Germline trimming cut 0 bases from V and 4 bases from J; bases unmatched to any gene: 10. The CDR3 is made up of 17 amino acids. This chain's CDR3 is CASSQDRGGRVPDTQYF. The CDR3 DNA reads TGCGCCAGCAGCCAAGACCGGGGCGGGAGAGTTCCAGATACGCAGTATTTT.

In nucleotides, the CDR3 is TGTGCCAGCAGCCAAGAGGGGACAGGTGAGAATGAGCAGTTCTTC. It is translated as CASSQEGTGENEQFF. V is TRBV14 and J is TRBJ2-1, with 8 bases matching TRBD1. CDR1 SGHDN and CDR2 FVKESK come from the germline V gene. This CDR3 region has 15 residues. V gave up 0 bases and J gave up 7 bases; unmatched junction bases: 5.

The gene calls are TRBV7-9 and TRBJ2-1; 9 bases agree with TRBD2. This CDR3 spans 18 amino acids. CDR1 SEHNR and CDR2 FQNEAQ come from the germline V gene (reference sequence). V was pared by 2 bases and J by 6 bases, with 14 bases of the junction left unmatched. In nucleotides, the CDR3 is TGTGCCAGCAGCTTAAGGGGTAGCGGGAGTGGTTTTGCCAATGAGCAGTTCTTC. Its translation: CASSLRGSGSGFANEQFF.

CDR3 residues: CASSLQGVEYYGYTF. CDR3 DNA sequence: TGTGCCAGCAGCTTACAAGGGGTTGAGTATTATGGCTACACCTTC. The chain recombines TRBV7-2 with TRBJ1-2, with a possible D match to TRBD1 (5 bases). Per germline, CDR1 SGHTA and CDR2 FQGNSA. V lost 2 bases, J lost 5 bases, and 15 bases lay in between. This CDR3 has 15 amino acids.

This chain links TRBV30 with TRBJ1-1, with a weak D call TRBD1 (6 bases). Germline V gene sequence: CDR1 GTSNPN, CDR2 SVGIG (reference sequence). V shed 4 bases and J shed 6 bases, with 12 bases lying between them. The length of the CDR3 is 12 residues. The CDR3, as DNA: TGTGCCTGGACCCAGGGGCGGGCTGAAGCTTTCTTT. This translates into CAWTQGRAEAFF.

The V call is TRBV5-1, the J call TRBJ2-5, with 12 bases aligning to TRBD2. The CDR3 contains 17 residues. J was trimmed by 4 bases and V by 0 bases; bases with no gene match: 7. Per the germline V gene, CDR1 is SGHRS and CDR2 is YFSETQ. The CDR3 nucleotides read TGCGCCAGCAGCTTGGGTGGAGGACTAGCGGGACCAGAGACCCAGTACTTC. It encodes CASSLGGGLAGPETQYF.

This chain uses TRBV7-9 with TRBJ1-2; 7 nucleotides line up with TRBD1. This CDR3 is built from 16 residues. The V gene's germline CDR1 is SEHNR and CDR2 FQNEAQ (reference sequence). The trim removed 5 bases at V and 5 bases at J, leaving 14 bases unmatched. The CDR3 is CASSRGQVHSGYGYTF. The CDR3 bases are TGTGCCAGCAGCCGCGGACAGGTTCACTCAGGGTATGGCTACACCTTC.

This chain uses TRBV6-1 with TRBJ1-1; 7 positions agree with TRBD1. This CDR3 spans 15 amino acids. Germline trimming cut 2 bases from V and 3 bases from J; bases unmatched to any gene: 6. CDR1 and CDR2 (germline): MNHNS, SASEGT. The CDR3 region is CASSEIGTEYTEAFF. The CDR3 nucleotides are TGTGCCAGCAGTGAAATAGGGACAGAATACACTGAAGCTTTCTTT.

The CDR3 loop is CATSTGRRETQYF. Written as DNA, the CDR3 is TGTGCCACCAGCACCGGTAGGAGAGAGACCCAGTACTTC. The rearrangement joins TRBV15 to TRBJ2-5; the D is unclear. The CDR3 consists of 13 residues. The V and J ends lost 4 bases and 4 bases respectively, with 10 bases between them. CDR1 and CDR2 (germline): LNHNV, YYDKDF (reference sequence).

The gene calls are TRBV9 and TRBJ2-7; 13 nucleotides line up with TRBD2. CDR1 is SGDLS, CDR2 YYNGEE, per germline. The CDR3 loop spans 15 amino acids. The J segment lost 3 bases and the V segment lost 4 bases, leaving 4 bases of the junction unmatched. The CDR3 spells CASSPGTSGVYEQYF. CDR3 bases: TGTGCCAGCAGCCCCGGGACTAGCGGGGTCTACGAGCAGTACTTC.

This clone was observed once. V gene TRBV19 combines with J gene TRBJ2-5; tentative D call: TRBD1 (6 bases). Trimming removed 5 bases from V and 5 bases from J, with 18 bases in between. CDR1 LNHDA and CDR2 SQIVND come from the germline V gene (reference sequence). The length of the CDR3 is 15 residues. The CDR3 sequence is CASSGLTGQRETQYF. The DNA for the CDR3 is TGTGCCAGTAGTGGTTTGACAGGCCAAAGGGAGACCCAGTACTTC. Using reference TRBV19 and TRBJ2-5 for the parts outside the CDR3, the full variable domain is DGGITQSPKYLFRKEGQNVTLSCEQNLNHDAMYWYRQDPGQGLRLIYYSQIVNDFQKGDIAEGYSVSREKKESFPLTVTSAQKNPTAFYLCASSGLTGQRETQYFGPGTRLLVL.

V and J are TRBV5-6 and TRBJ2-7, with 10 bases fitting TRBD2. Germline V CDR1 and CDR2: SGHDT, YYEEEE. Trimming at V came to 2 bases and at J to 6 bases, leaving 5 bases not matched to a gene. The CDR3 spans 14 residues. The DNA of the CDR3 is TGTGCCAGCAGCTTAGCGGGGGGGCCTCTCGAGCAGTACTTC. Its translation is CASSLAGGPLEQYF.

This rearrangement joins TRBV10-2 to TRBJ1-5, with D perhaps TRBD1 (5 bases). Germline CDR1 and CDR2: WSHSY and SAAADI. The V end lost 2 bases, the J end lost 4 bases, and 9 bases lay between the germline ends. The CDR3 consists of 14 residues. CDR3 sequence reads: CASSEGGWNQPQHF. For the CDR3, the DNA is TGCGCCAGCAGTGAGGGGGGGTGGAATCAGCCCCAGCATTTT.

This clone was seen a handful of times. The V gene is TRBV27, the J gene TRBJ2-2; 7 bases agree with TRBD2. Germline values: CDR1 MNHEY, CDR2 SMNVEV (reference sequence). V shed 6 bases and J 8 bases; nucleotides not matched to a gene: 9. The CDR3 spans 14 residues. The CDR3 sequence: CASRLAGVGGELFF. The CDR3 DNA follows: TGTGCCAGCAGGCTCGCGGGGGTCGGGGGGGAGCTGTTTTTT.